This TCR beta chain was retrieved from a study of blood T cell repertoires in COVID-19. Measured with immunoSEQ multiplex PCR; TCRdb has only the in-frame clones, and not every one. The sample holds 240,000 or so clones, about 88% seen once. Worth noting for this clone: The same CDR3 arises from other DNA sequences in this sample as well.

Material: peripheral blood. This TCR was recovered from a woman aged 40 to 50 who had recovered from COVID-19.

The CDR3 region is CASSLGQNYGYTF. The CDR3 bases are TGTGCCAGCAGCTTGGGACAGAACTATGGCTACACCTTC. The chain joins TRBV5-6 to TRBJ1-2, with D possibly being TRBD1 (5 bases). Trimming took 0 bases from V and 2 from J, leaving 5 bases between them. Germline assignment: CDR1 SGHDT and CDR2 YYEEEE. The CDR3 is 13 amino acids.